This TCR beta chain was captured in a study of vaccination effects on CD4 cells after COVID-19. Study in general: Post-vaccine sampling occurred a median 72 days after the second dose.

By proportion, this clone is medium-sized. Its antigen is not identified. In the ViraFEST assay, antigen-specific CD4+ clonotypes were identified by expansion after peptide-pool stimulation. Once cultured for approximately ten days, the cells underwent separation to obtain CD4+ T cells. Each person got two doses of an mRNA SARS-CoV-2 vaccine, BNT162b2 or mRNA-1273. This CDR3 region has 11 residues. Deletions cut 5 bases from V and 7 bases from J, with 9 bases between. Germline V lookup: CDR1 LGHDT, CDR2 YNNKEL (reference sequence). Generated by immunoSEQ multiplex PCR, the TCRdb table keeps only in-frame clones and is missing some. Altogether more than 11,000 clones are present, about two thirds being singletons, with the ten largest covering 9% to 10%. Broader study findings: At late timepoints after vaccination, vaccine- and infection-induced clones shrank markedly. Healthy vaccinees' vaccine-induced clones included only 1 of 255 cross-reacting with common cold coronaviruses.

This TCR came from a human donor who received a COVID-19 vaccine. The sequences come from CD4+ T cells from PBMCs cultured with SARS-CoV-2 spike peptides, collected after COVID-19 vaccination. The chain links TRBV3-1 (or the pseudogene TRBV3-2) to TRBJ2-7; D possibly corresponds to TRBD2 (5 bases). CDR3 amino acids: CASSGTGEQYF. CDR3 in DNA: TGTGCCAGCAGCGGAACGGGGGAGCAGTACTTC.